The text below deals with one T cell receptor (beta chain). The antigen is not known. This specimen belongs to a study of vaccination effects on CD4 cells after COVID-19. The assay was immunoSEQ multiplex PCR, and TCRdb's table has in-frame clones only and misses some. The table lists about 23,000 clones, approximately 70% of them singletons. Using viral peptide pools, the ViraFEST assay grew out antigen-specific CD4+ T cells prior to sequencing. Scientists isolated CD4+ T cells after a roughly nine-day culture period ended. Having tested negative for nucleocapsid antibodies, the vaccine recipients showed no prior SARS-CoV-2 infection. The CDR3 loop spans 17 amino acids. V dropped 1 base and J dropped 2; count of bases not matched to a gene: 6. The germline CDR1 and CDR2 sequences are LGHDT and YNNKEL (reference sequence).

The specimen comprised CD4+ T cells from PBMCs cultured with HCoV-NL63 spike peptides, sampled before COVID-19 vaccination. The rearrangement joins TRBV3-1 (or the pseudogene TRBV3-2) to TRBJ2-7; 12 bases are shared with TRBD2. The clonotype originates from a human donor who received a COVID-19 vaccine. For the CDR3, the DNA is TGTGCCAGCAGCCAAGCTTCCTCTAGCGGGGGGGCCTACGAGCAGTACTTC. Protein: CASSQASSSGGAYEQYF.